The 10 T cell receptor beta chains in this list originate from one sample, sequenced in a study of technical replicates of blood from several donors. Assay used: immunoSEQ multiplex PCR; TCRdb lists only in-frame clones, some missing. This sample yields 100,000 or so clones, of which roughly 96% are seen a single time; roughly 0.2% belongs to the top ten. Source material: T cells isolated from PBMCs. All receptors come from a human donor in good health.

This clone was counted only a few times. The gene calls are TRBV5-4 and TRBJ1-1, with no clear D. Germline V gene sequence: CDR1 SGHNT, CDR2 YYREEE (reference sequence). CDR3 length: 13 residues. The V gene lost 2 bases and the J gene lost 1 base, with 6 bases spanning the gap. The DNA for the CDR3 is TGTGCCAGCAGCTTAGCAGGGAACACTGAAGCTTTCTTT. Protein sequence: CASSLAGNTEAFF.

The DNA for the CDR3 is TGCGCCAGCAGCCCAGAACCGGTTAACACCGGGGAGCTGTTTTTT. It encodes CASSPEPVNTGELFF. The V call is TRBV4-1, the J call TRBJ2-2; D remains unclear. The V and J ends lost 4 bases and 2 bases respectively, with 11 bases between them. Germline V gene sequence: CDR1 MGHRA, CDR2 YSYEKL. The CDR3 loop spans 15 amino acids.

The chain recombines TRBV28 with TRBJ1-3; D gene unclear. Trimming removed 3 bases at V and 0 bases at J, with 6 bases between. The germline CDR1 and CDR2 sequences are MDHEN and SYDVKM. The CDR3 sequence is 14 residues long. Here the CDR3 reads CASSLSYSGNTIYF. As DNA, the CDR3 is TGTGCCAGCAGTTTGAGTTACTCTGGAAACACCATATATTTT.

V and J are TRBV10-3 and TRBJ2-3, with D perhaps TRBD1 (6 bases). In germline, CDR1 is ENHRY, CDR2 SYGVKD. The length of the CDR3 is 15 residues. Trimming took 6 bases from V and 5 from J, leaving 18 bases between them. CDR3 loop: CAIRTQGKEIDTQYF. The CDR3 DNA reads as TGTGCCATCAGGACACAGGGAAAGGAGATAGATACGCAGTATTTT.

This sequence joins TRBV28 and TRBJ2-6, with TRBD1 identical over 7 bases. V lost 5 bases, J lost 1 base, and 11 bases stayed unmatched. The germline gives CDR1 MDHEN, CDR2 SYDVKM. This CDR3 is 18 amino acids long. The CDR3 region has the DNA TGTGCCAGCAGTCCGGGACAGATCCCCCCTTCTGGGGCCAACGTCCTGACTTTC. Amino acids: CASSPGQIPPSGANVLTF.

The chain links TRBV6-5 to TRBJ2-1; D might be TRBD2 (7 bases). CDR3 length equals 15 residues. Germline V gene data show CDR1 as MNHEY and CDR2 as SVGAGI. Trimming removed 6 bases at V and 2 bases at J, with 14 bases between. The CDR3 loop reads CASREYGGPYNEQFF. In DNA, the CDR3 is TGTGCCAGCAGAGAATACGGGGGGCCCTACAATGAGCAGTTCTTC.

The CDR3 loop is CASSQERGLTEAFF. The CDR3 DNA follows: TGCGCCAGCAGCCAAGAGCGAGGGTTGACTGAAGCTTTCTTT. This chain links TRBV4-1 with TRBJ1-1; the D is unclear. This CDR3 is built from 14 residues. V dropped 0 bases and J dropped 5 bases, with 10 bases sitting between them. CDR1 is MGHRA, CDR2 YSYEKL, per germline.

The CDR3 DNA is TGTGCCGTCCAGCGGGGGGCATACGTCGGCACCGGGGAGCTGTTTTTT. This gives the protein CAVQRGAYVGTGELFF. The chain recombines TRBV19 with TRBJ2-2, with TRBD2 identical over 9 bases. This CDR3 is 16 amino acids long. The J segment lost 4 bases and the V segment lost 11 bases, leaving 14 bases of the junction unmatched. The germline V gene has CDR1 LNHDA and CDR2 SQIVND (reference sequence).

This sequence joins TRBV7-2 and TRBJ2-1, with D hard to call. This CDR3 region has 12 residues. The germline gives CDR1 SGHTA, CDR2 FQGNSA. The germline V and J ends were trimmed by 5 bases and 8 bases, with 10 bases remaining between them. CDR3 in DNA: TGTGCCAGCAGCCCAACGGTCGATGAGCAGTTCTTC. This gives the protein CASSPTVDEQFF.

This chain connects TRBV5-1 to TRBJ2-7; no definite D call. Between the trimmed V and J ends, which lost 0 bases and 3 bases, there was a span of 13 bases. Germline-derived CDR1 and CDR2 are SGHRS and YFSETQ. The CDR3 runs 15 residues. The CDR3 region is CASSLASGADYEQYF. The CDR3 region has the DNA TGCGCCAGCAGCTTGGCCTCGGGTGCCGACTACGAGCAGTACTTC.